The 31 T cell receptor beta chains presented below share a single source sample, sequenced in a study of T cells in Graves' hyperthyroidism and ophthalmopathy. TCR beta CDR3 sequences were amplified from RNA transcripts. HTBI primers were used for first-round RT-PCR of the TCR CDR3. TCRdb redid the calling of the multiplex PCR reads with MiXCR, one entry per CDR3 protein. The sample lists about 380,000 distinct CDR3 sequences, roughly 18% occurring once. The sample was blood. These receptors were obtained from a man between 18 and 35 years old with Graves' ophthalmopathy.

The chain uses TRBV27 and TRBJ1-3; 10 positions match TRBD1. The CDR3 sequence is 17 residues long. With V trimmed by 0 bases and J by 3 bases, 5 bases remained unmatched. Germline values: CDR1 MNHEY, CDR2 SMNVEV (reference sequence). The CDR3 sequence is CASSLSTGGEDGNTIYF. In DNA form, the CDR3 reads TGTGCCAGCAGTTTATCGACAGGGGGCGAGGATGGAAACACCATATATTTT.

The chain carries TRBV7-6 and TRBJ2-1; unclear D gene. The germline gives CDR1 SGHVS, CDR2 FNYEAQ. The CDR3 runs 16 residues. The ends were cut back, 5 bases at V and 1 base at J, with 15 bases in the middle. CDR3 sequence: CASSPKMGSSYNEQFF. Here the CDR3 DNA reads TGTGCCAGCAGCCCAAAAATGGGTTCATCCTACAATGAGCAGTTCTTC.

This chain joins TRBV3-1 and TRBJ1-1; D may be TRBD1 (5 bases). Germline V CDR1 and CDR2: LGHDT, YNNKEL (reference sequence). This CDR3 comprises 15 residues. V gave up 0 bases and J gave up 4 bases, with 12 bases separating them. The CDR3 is CASSQDLVGRTEAFF. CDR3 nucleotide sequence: TGTGCCAGCAGCCAAGATCTTGTGGGGCGCACTGAAGCTTTCTTT.

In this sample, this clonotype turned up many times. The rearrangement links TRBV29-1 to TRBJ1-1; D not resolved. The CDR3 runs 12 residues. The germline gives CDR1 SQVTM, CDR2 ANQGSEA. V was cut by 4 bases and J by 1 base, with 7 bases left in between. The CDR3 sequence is CSVGHPNTEAFF. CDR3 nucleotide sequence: TGCAGCGTTGGACATCCGAACACTGAAGCTTTCTTT.

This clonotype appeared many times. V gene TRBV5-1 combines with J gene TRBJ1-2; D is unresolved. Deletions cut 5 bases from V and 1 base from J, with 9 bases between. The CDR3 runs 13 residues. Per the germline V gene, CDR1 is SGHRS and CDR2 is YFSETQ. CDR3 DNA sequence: TGCGCCAGCAGTTTACACGTTAACTATGGCTACACCTTC. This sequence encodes CASSLHVNYGYTF.

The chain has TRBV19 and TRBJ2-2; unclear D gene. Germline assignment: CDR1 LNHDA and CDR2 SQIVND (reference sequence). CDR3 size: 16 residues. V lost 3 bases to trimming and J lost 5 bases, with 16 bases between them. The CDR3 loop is CASSILSRWATGELFF. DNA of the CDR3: TGTGCCAGTAGTATTTTATCCAGGTGGGCGACCGGGGAGCTGTTTTTT.

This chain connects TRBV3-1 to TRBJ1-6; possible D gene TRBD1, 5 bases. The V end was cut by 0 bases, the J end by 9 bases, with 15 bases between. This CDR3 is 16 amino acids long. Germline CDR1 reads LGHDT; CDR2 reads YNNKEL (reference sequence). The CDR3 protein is CASSQEGLGEFSPLHF. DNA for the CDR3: TGTGCCAGCAGCCAAGAAGGTTTGGGGGAATTTTCACCCCTCCACTTT.

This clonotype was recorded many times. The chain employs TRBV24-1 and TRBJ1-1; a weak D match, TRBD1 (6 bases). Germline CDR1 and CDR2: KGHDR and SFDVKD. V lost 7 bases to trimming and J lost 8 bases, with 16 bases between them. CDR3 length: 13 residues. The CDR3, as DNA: TGTGCCACCAGACTTACAGGGCGGGCCGAAGCTTTCTTT. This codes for CATRLTGRAEAFF.

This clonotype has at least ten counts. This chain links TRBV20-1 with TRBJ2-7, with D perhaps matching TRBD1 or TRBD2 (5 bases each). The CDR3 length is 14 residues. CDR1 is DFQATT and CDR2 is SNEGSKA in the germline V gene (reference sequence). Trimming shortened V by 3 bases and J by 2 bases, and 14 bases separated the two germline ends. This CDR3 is CSASVGTLTYEQYF. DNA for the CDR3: TGCAGTGCTAGTGTCGGGACGTTGACCTACGAGCAGTACTTC.

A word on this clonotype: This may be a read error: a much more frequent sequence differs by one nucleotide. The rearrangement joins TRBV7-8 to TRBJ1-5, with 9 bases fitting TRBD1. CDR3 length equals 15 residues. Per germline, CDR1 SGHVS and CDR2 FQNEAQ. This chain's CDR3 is CVSSPGTGIPQPQHF. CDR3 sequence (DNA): TGTGTCAGCAGCCCTGGGACAGGGATCCCCCAGCCCCAGCATTTT. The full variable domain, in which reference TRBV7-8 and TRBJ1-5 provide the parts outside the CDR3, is GAGVSQSPRYKVAKRGQDVALRCDPISGHVSLFWYQQALGQGPEFLTYFQNEAQLDKSGLPSDRFFAERPEGSVSTLKIQRTQQEDSAVYLCVSSPGTGIPQPQHFGDGTRLSIL.

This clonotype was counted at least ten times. CDR3 sequence: CASSALRERTEAFF. The CDR3 coding sequence is TGTGCCAGCAGCGCCCTGAGGGAGCGCACTGAAGCTTTCTTT. V is TRBV28 and J is TRBJ1-1; no clear D gene. The CDR3 runs to 14 residues. V was cut by 6 bases and J by 4 bases, with 15 bases left in between. Germline assignment: CDR1 MDHEN and CDR2 SYDVKM.

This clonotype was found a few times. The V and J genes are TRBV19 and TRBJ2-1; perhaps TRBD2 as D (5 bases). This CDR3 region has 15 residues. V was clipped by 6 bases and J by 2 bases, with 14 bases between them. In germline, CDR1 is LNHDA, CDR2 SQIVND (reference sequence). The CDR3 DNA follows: TGTGCCAGTAGCCCGAGCGGAACTACCTACAATGAGCAGTTCTTC. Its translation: CASSPSGTTYNEQFF.

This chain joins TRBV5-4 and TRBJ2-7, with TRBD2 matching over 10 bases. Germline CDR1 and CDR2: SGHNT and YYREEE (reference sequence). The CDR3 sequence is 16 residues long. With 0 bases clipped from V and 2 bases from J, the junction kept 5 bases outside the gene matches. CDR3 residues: CASSLGASGGAYEQYF. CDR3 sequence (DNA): TGTGCCAGCAGCTTGGGTGCTAGCGGGGGAGCCTACGAGCAGTACTTC.

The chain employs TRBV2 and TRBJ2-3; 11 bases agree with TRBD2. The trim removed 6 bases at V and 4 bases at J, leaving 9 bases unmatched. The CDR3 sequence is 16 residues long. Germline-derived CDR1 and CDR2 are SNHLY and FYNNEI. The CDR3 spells CASRGTSGLTSDTQYF. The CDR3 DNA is TGTGCCAGCAGAGGGACTAGCGGACTTACCTCAGATACGCAGTATTTT.

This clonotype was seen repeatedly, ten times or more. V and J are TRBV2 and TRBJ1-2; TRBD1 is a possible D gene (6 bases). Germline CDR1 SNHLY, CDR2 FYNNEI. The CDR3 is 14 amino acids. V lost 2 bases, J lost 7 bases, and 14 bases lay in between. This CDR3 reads CASSENREKSGYTF. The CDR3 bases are TGTGCCAGCAGTGAAAACAGGGAAAAGTCTGGCTACACCTTC.

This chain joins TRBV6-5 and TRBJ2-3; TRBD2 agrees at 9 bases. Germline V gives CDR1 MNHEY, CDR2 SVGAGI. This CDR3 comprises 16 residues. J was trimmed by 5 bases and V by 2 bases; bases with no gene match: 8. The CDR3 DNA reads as TGTGCCAGCAGTTACGGTATCATAGCGGGGGTAGATACGCAGTATTTT. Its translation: CASSYGIIAGVDTQYF.

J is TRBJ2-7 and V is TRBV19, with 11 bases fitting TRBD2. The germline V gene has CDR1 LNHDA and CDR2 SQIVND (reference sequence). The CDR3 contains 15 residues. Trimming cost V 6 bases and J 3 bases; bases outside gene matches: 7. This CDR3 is CASRKLAGDVYEQYF. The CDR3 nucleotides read TGTGCCAGTAGAAAACTAGCGGGGGATGTCTACGAGCAGTACTTC.

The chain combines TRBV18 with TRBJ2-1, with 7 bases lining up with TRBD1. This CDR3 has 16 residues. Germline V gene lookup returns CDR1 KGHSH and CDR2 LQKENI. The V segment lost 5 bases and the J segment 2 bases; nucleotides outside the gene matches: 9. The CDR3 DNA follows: TGTGCCAGCTCATCCCCCGGACAGGTGACCTACAATGAGCAGTTCTTC. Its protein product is CASSSPGQVTYNEQFF.

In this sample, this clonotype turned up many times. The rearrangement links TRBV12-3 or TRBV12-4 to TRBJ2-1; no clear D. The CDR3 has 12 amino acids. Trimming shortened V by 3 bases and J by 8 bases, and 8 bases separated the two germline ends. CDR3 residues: CASSFRRDEQFF. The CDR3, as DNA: TGTGCCAGCAGTTTTAGGCGCGATGAGCAGTTCTTC.

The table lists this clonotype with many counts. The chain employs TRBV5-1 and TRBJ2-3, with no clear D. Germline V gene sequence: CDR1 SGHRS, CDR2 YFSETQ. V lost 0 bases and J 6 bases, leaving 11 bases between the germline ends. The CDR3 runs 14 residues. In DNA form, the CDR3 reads TGCGCCAGCAGCTTGGGTACTACCACGGATACGCAGTATTTT. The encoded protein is CASSLGTTTDTQYF.

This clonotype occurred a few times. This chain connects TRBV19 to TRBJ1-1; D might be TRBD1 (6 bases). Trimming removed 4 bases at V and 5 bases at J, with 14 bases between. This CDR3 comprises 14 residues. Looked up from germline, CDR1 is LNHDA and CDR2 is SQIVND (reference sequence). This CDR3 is CASSRLEGDTEAFF. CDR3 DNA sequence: TGTGCCAGTAGTAGGCTCGAGGGGGATACTGAAGCTTTCTTT.

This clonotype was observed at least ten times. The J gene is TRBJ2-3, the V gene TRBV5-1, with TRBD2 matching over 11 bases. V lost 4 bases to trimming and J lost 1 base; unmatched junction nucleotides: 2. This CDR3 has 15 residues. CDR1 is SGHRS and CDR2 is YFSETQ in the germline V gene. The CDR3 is CASSLSGGGTDTQYF. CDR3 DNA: TGCGCCAGCAGCCTTAGCGGGGGGGGCACAGATACGCAGTATTTT.

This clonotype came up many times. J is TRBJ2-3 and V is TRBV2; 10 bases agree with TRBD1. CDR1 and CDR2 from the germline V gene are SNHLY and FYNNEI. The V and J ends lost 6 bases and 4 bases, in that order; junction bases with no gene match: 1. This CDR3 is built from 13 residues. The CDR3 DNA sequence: TGTGCCAGCAGCGGGACAGGGGCAGATACGCAGTATTTT. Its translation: CASSGTGADTQYF.

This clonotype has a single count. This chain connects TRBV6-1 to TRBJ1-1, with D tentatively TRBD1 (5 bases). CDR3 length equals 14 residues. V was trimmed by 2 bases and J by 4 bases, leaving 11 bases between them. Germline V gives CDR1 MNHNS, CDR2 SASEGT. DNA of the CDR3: TGTGCCAGCAGTGAATTCGGGGGTGGCACTGAAGCTTTCTTT. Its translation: CASSEFGGGTEAFF.

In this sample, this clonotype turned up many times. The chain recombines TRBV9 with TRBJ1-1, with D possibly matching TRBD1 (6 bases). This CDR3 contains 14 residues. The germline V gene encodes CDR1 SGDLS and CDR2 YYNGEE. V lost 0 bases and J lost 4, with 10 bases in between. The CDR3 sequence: CASSVDGGGTEAFF. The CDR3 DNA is TGTGCCAGCAGCGTAGACGGGGGCGGCACTGAAGCTTTCTTT.

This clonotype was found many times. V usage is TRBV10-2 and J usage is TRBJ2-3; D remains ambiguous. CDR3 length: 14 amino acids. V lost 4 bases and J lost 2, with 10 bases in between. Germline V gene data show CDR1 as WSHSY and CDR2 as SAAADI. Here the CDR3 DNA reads TGCGCCAGCAGTGTGGCTACCTCCACAGATACGCAGTATTTT. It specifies CASSVATSTDTQYF.

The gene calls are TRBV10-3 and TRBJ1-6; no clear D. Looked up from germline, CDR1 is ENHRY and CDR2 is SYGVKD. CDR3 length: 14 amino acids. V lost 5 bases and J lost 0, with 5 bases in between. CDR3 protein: CAISSGSYNSPLHF. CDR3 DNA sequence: TGTGCCATCAGTTCAGGCTCCTATAATTCACCCCTCCACTTT.

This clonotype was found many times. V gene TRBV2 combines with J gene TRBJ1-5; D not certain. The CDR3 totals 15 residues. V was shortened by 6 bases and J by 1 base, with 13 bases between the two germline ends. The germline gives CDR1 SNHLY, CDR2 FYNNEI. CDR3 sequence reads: CASSPGAGSNQPQHF. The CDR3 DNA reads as TGTGCCAGCAGCCCAGGCGCCGGGAGCAATCAGCCCCAGCATTTT. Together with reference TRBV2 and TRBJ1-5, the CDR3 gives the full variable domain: EPEVTQTPSHQVTQMGQEVILRCVPISNHLYFYWYRQILGQKVEFLVSFYNNEISEKSEIFDDQFSVERPDGSNFTLKIRSTKLEDSAMYFCASSPGAGSNQPQHFGDGTRLSIL.

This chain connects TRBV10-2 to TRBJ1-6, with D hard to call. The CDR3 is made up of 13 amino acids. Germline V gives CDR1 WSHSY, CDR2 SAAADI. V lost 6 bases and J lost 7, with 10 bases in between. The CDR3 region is CASRSQFNSPLHF. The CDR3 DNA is TGCGCCAGCAGATCACAGTTCAATTCACCCCTCCACTTT.

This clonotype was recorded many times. The CDR3 bases are TGCGCCAGCAGCCCCCGGGGAGATACGCAGTATTTT. Amino acid sequence: CASSPRGDTQYF. This chain connects TRBV5-1 to TRBJ2-3; D possibly corresponds to TRBD2 (5 bases). The CDR3 has 12 residues. Trimming left V 4 bases short and J 5 bases short, with 8 bases between. Per germline, CDR1 SGHRS and CDR2 YFSETQ.

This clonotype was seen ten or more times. The CDR3 reads CASSNRDYSSHSYNEQFF. In DNA form, the CDR3 reads TGTGCCAGCAGCAACCGGGACTACAGCTCCCATTCCTACAATGAGCAGTTCTTC. The rearrangement uses TRBV11-2 and TRBJ2-1, with 7 nucleotides matching TRBD2. V shed 5 bases and J 1 base; nucleotides not matched to a gene: 14. CDR1 and CDR2 (germline): SGHAT, FQNNGV. CDR3 length: 18 amino acids.